Listed below are T cell receptor beta chains from one sample, sequenced in a study of shared clonotypes between healthy human individuals. Sequencing used immunoSEQ multiplex PCR; TCRdb keeps in-frame clones, though not all of them. The sample records roughly 550,000 clones, roughly 96% being singletons. What was sequenced was naive CD8+ T cells sorted from blood. The receptor source for this set is a woman between 25 and 40 years old in good health. CDR3s include the opening cysteine and the closing phenylalanine or tryptophan. A D gene is named only where the DNA matches it firmly. Size is stated for part of the rows, as once, few or many counts, or as a class when the clone is expanded.

>TRBV5-6|few|NA|TRBJ2-1
TGTGCCAGCGCGCGGATCTACAATGAGCAGTTCTTC
CASARIYNEQFF
>TRBV4-1|NA|NA|TRBJ1-2
TGCGCCAGCAGCCAAATTGCTGGGGGCTACACCTTC
CASSQIAGGYTF
>TRBV25-1|NA|NA|TRBJ1-2
TGTGCCAGCAGTGACATGAGTGGGGGCTACACCTTC
CASSDMSGGYTF
>TRBV19|once|NA|TRBJ2-7
TGTGCCAGTAGTATGGGTCTAGCGCCGCCTCCCTACGAGCAGTACTTC
CASSMGLAPPPYEQYF
>TRBV14|NA|TRBD2|TRBJ2-1
TGTGCCAGCAGCCCTGGGACTACCTTTATGAGCAATGAGCAGTTCTTC
CASSPGTTFMSNEQFF
>TRBV10-1|NA|NA|TRBJ2-3
TGCGCCAGCAGTGAGGGGACCTTTAGCACAGATACGCAGTATTTT
CASSEGTFSTDTQYF
>TRBV6-1|NA|NA|TRBJ1-5
TGTGCCAGCAGTGAAAAGGCCCTAAACCTATATAGCAATCAGCCCCAGCATTTT
CASSEKALNLYSNQPQHF
>TRBV2|NA|NA|TRBJ2-1
TGTGCCAGCCAGAAGGACCCTTACAATGAGCAGTTCTTC
CASQKDPYNEQFF
>TRBV19|NA|NA|TRBJ2-7
TGTGCCCCAAAGGGACTTAACTACGAGCAGTACTTC
CAPKGLNYEQYF
>TRBV16|NA|NA|TRBJ1-1
TGTGCCAGCAGCCAATCGCCGGGGGGCAACACTGAAGCTTTCTTT
CASSQSPGGNTEAFF
>TRBV19|NA|NA|TRBJ2-4
TGTGCCAGTAGTATGGCTCTGGACAAAAACATTCAGTACTTC
CASSMALDKNIQYF
>TRBV27|NA|NA|TRBJ1-2
TGTGCCAGCAGTTCCACAGGGAACTATGGCTACACCTTC
CASSSTGNYGYTF
>TRBV19|NA|NA|TRBJ2-1
TGTGCCAGTAGTATAGCCAGCGGCGCCTACAATGAGCAGTTCTTC
CASSIASGAYNEQFF
>TRBV4-1|NA|NA|TRBJ2-3
TGCGCCAGCAGCCAAGGGGTCGGGGAATCGGATACGCAGTATTTT
CASSQGVGESDTQYF
>TRBV27|NA|NA|TRBJ2-2
TGTGCCAGCCCCCCTGTATGGGGTGGCGGGGAGCTGTTTTTT
CASPPVWGGGELFF
>TRBV7-6|NA|NA|TRBJ1-1
TGTGCCAGCAGCTTAGCGAAAGGAGCAGGGGACAACCCGGTAACGGTGAACACTGAAGCTTTCTTT
CASSLAKGAGDNPVTVNTEAFF
>TRBV5-1|NA|NA|TRBJ2-7
TGCGCCAGCAGCTTCTGGGACACGAATTCCTACGAGCAGTACTTC
CASSFWDTNSYEQYF
>TRBV27|NA|TRBD1|TRBJ2-7
TGTGCCAGCAGTTCGGTCCAGGGACAGGGTTCTAACGAGCAGTACTTC
CASSSVQGQGSNEQYF
>TRBV6-1|NA|TRBD1|TRBJ1-5
TGTGCCAGCAGTGACCTGACAGGGATATCGCCCCAGCATTTT
CASSDLTGISPQHF
>TRBV29-1|NA|TRBD2|TRBJ2-2
TGCAGCGTTGAGGCCGGGACTAGCGGCACCGGGGAGCTGTTTTTT
CSVEAGTSGTGELFF